This T cell receptor beta chain was sequenced during a study of breast tumors, draining lymph nodes, adjacent tissues. TCRdb re-analysed the multiplex PCR reads in MiXCR, keeping a single row per CDR3 protein. The table lists approximately 230,000 distinct CDR3 sequences, roughly a third of them singletons. Samples came from axillary lymph nodes draining the breast cancer. The V gene's germline CDR1 is SNHLY and CDR2 FYNNEI. V was trimmed by 1 base and J by 3 bases, leaving 7 bases between them. The CDR3 sequence is 14 residues long. The sample holds many counts of this clonotype. Its specificity is not known. Study-wide findings and caveats: The lymph node origin of tumor T cells was framed as consistent with a hypothesis, not demonstrated. Compared with basal-like, luminal-like tumors shared significantly more repertoire with nontumor tissue. Findings are consistent with lymph node origin and intratumoral expansion of most tumor T cells. Tumor TCR diversity was below lymph nodes but above nontumor tissue.

The receptor was derived from a female donor with breast cancer. Some clones in this sample may be carry-over from other donors' samples. The rearrangement joins TRBV2 to TRBJ1-5; D is ambiguous. The sequenced material came from axillary lymph node tissue. The CDR3 nucleotides are TGTGCCAGCAGTGAAGTGAGTTCCAATCAGCCCCAGCATTTT. It yields the protein CASSEVSSNQPQHF.